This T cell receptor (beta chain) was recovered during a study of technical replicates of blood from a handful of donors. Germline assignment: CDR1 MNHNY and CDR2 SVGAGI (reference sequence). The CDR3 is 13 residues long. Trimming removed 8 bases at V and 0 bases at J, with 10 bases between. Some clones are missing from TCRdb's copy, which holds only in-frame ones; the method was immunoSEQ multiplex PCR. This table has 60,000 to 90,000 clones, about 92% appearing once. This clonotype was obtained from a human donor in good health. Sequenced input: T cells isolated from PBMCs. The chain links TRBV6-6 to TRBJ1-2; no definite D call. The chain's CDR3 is CASQEQANYGYTF. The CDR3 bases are TGTGCCAGCCAGGAACAAGCTAACTATGGCTACACCTTC.